This is a list of T cell receptor beta chains from one sample in a study of T-cell memory formation after mild COVID-19. Using its own MiXCR run on the 5' RACE reads, TCRdb lists one record per CDR3 protein. The sample includes some 160,000 distinct CDR3 sequences, roughly 31% of them seen just once. Sample: PBMCs or a T cell subset sorted from them (not recorded which). The receptor set was obtained from an adult woman who had mild COVID-19 (a few samples of this study predate the infection). Cell type and time point are not known. CDR3s include the opening cysteine and the closing phenylalanine or tryptophan. Each record gives: D gene, V gene, J gene, clone size, CDR3 DNA, CDR3 protein. A D gene is named only where the DNA matches it firmly. The size entry is marked missing in some rows and otherwise reads once, few, many or a size class.

>NA|TRBV5-1|TRBJ1-1|NA
TGCGCCAGCAGTGGGTCCGGGACAACGAACACTGAAGCTTTCTTT
CASSGSGTTNTEAFF
>TRBD2|TRBV6-6|TRBJ2-3|few
TGTGCCAGCAGTCCGCCGAGCGGACTAGCGGGAAAATCTAGCACAGATACGCAGTATTTT
CASSPPSGLAGKSSTDTQYF
>TRBD2|TRBV4-3|TRBJ2-5|few
TGCGCCAGCAGCCAAGATCCCCTAGCGGGAGTCGGCGGGGAGACCCAGTACTTC
CASSQDPLAGVGGETQYF
>NA|TRBV7-9|TRBJ2-3|NA
TGTGCCAGCAGCCCGCCGGGACCCAAGGGGACAGATACGCAGTATTTT
CASSPPGPKGTDTQYF
>NA|TRBV5-1|TRBJ1-2|NA
TGCGCCAGCAGCCCCACCCCCGGGACAATATCTGGCTACACCTTC
CASSPTPGTISGYTF
>NA|TRBV29-1|TRBJ1-2|few
TGCAGCGTTGTTGGGGGGGCGTCATATGGCTACACCTTC
CSVVGGASYGYTF
>NA|TRBV12-3/TRBV12-4|TRBJ2-1|few
TGTGCCAGCAGTTTAGGTCTGGGGTATGAGCAGTTCTTC
CASSLGLGYEQFF
>TRBD1|TRBV6-2/TRBV6-3|TRBJ1-5|NA
TGTGCCAGCAGTAGATGGGACAGCCTATCCAATCAGCCCCAGCATTTT
CASSRWDSLSNQPQHF
>TRBD2|TRBV12-3/TRBV12-4|TRBJ2-5|NA
TGTGCCAGCAGTTTAGCCCTCTGGCGGGAGCAACTCCAAGAGACCCAGTACTTC
CASSLALWREQLQETQYF
>NA|TRBV30|TRBJ2-1|NA
TGTGCCTGCTACCACCGCGGTGAGCAGTTCTTC
CACYHRGEQFF
>TRBD1|TRBV4-1|TRBJ2-7|few
TGCGCCAGCAGCCAAGTCACAGGGGACGAGCAGTACTTC
CASSQVTGDEQYF
>NA|TRBV29-1|TRBJ1-1|NA
TGCAGCGTTGTTCCTAGGACACAAGAACTGAACACTGAAGCTTTCTTT
CSVVPRTQELNTEAFF
>NA|TRBV6-5|TRBJ1-1|few
TGTGCCACCCAGCCCAGACTTGGACGGTCGAACACTGAAGCTTTCTTT
CATQPRLGRSNTEAFF
>NA|TRBV7-9|TRBJ2-3|few
TGTGCCAGCAGCTTACTCACCCCGGGGGGGACAGCCACAGATACGCAGTATTTT
CASSLLTPGGTATDTQYF
>TRBD1|TRBV20-1|TRBJ1-1|NA
TGCAGTGCTAGATTCCGGACAGGGAAGGGCCCTGAAGCTTTCTTT
CSARFRTGKGPEAFF
>NA|TRBV7-9|TRBJ2-7|NA
TGTGCCAGCAGCTTATCAGGGATCTCCTACGAGCAGTACTTC
CASSLSGISYEQYF
>NA|TRBV7-3|TRBJ2-5|NA
TGTGCCAGCAGCTTGGGGGAGCGAGAGACCCAGTACTTC
CASSLGERETQYF
>NA|TRBV18|TRBJ1-2|few
TGTGCCAGCTCAGCCACAGGGAGTAAGGACTATGGCTACACCTTC
CASSATGSKDYGYTF
>NA|TRBV5-1|TRBJ1-1|NA
TGCGCCAGCAGTTCGGAGCAGGAAGATGGCACTGAAGCTTTCTTT
CASSSEQEDGTEAFF
>NA|TRBV6-2/TRBV6-3|TRBJ2-2|once
TGTGCCAGCAGTTACTCGTTTTTGGAGGGGGACACCGGGGAGCTGTTTTTT
CASSYSFLEGDTGELFF
>TRBD1|TRBV19|TRBJ2-7|NA
TGTGCCACTAAAAGAACCTTTAAGGGGGCAGCTTACGAGCAGTACTTC
CATKRTFKGAAYEQYF
>TRBD1|TRBV20-1|TRBJ1-2|few
TGCAGTGCTAGAGCAGGGGGCAGCTATGGCTACACCTTC
CSARAGGSYGYTF
>NA|TRBV20-1|TRBJ2-3|many
TGCAGTGCTAGAGATGCGACTAGGCCTCCCAACACAGATACGCAGTATTTT
CSARDATRPPNTDTQYF
>NA|TRBV7-9|TRBJ2-3|NA
TGTGCCAGCAGCTTAATCCGCACAGATACGCAGTATTTT
CASSLIRTDTQYF
>NA|TRBV6-2/TRBV6-3|TRBJ1-2|few
TGTGCCAGCAGTTGGGCCATACGAGAAAGGGACGATTTCGAAAATCATGGCTACACCTTC
CASSWAIRERDDFENHGYTF
>NA|TRBV7-9|TRBJ1-2|few
TGTGCCAGCAGCCCCCCTCTCGGGCGGCCCTATGGCTACACCTTC
CASSPPLGRPYGYTF
>TRBD1|TRBV7-9|TRBJ2-4|few
TGTGCCAGCAGCACTGGGACAGGGGCCAAAAACATTCAGTACTTC
CASSTGTGAKNIQYF
>TRBD2|TRBV18|TRBJ2-7|few
TGTGCCAGCTCACCCCCGGGACTAGCGGGAGGATCCCACGAGCAGTACTTC
CASSPPGLAGGSHEQYF
>NA|TRBV7-9|TRBJ2-7|few
TGTGCCAGCAGCCAGGGACACAATACCTACGAGCAGTACTTC
CASSQGHNTYEQYF
>TRBD1|TRBV7-9|TRBJ2-7|NA
TGTGCCAGCAGCTTTACAGGGGACGAGCAGTACTTC
CASSFTGDEQYF
>TRBD2|TRBV19|TRBJ2-1|NA
TGTGCCAGTAGTATTAGCGGGAGCTCCTACAATGAGCAGTTCTTC
CASSISGSSYNEQFF
>NA|TRBV6-5|TRBJ2-7|NA
TGTGCCAGCAGTTACAACAGCGAGCAGTACTTC
CASSYNSEQYF